This entry concerns a single T cell receptor beta chain. The sample originates from a study of control samples from healthy donors and cancer patients. The CDR3 runs 12 residues. CDR1 MNHNY and CDR2 SVGAGI come from the germline V gene (reference sequence). V lost 10 bases to trimming and J lost 7 bases; unmatched junction nucleotides: 9. Some clones are missing from TCRdb's copy, which holds only in-frame ones; the method was immunoSEQ multiplex PCR. The repertoire holds 130,000 to 150,000 clones, more than 90% seen once, with approximately 11% in the top ten. The clonotype originates from a man between 25 and 39 years old in good health. V and J are TRBV6-6 and TRBJ1-2; TRBD1 aligns across 7 bases. The specimen sequenced was blood. As DNA, the CDR3 is TGTGCCACTAGAACAGGGGTGGCTGGCTACACCTTC. This sequence encodes CATRTGVAGYTF.